One sample yielded the 30 T cell receptor beta chains listed below, sequenced in a study of blood T cell repertoires in COVID-19. Assay: immunoSEQ multiplex PCR; the TCRdb copy retains only in-frame clones and omits some. This table holds approximately 150,000 clones, 75% to 90% found once. Sequences were obtained from PBMCs or T cells enriched from blood (not recorded which). The source is a man aged 70 or older who had been exposed to COVID-19.

This clone was detected once. V and J are TRBV11-1 and TRBJ2-3; TRBD2 might be the D (6 bases). The CDR3 length is 12 residues. V was shortened by 2 bases and J by 8 bases, with 8 bases between the two germline ends. The V gene's germline CDR1 is SGHAT and CDR2 FQDESV (reference sequence). CDR3 sequence: CASSLWEATQYF. For the CDR3, the DNA is TGTGCCAGCAGCTTATGGGAGGCTACGCAGTATTTT.

This clone was recorded only once. The chain recombines TRBV9 with TRBJ1-5, with D tentatively TRBD1 (5 bases). CDR1 and CDR2 (germline): SGDLS, YYNGEE. Between the trimmed V and J ends, which lost 0 bases and 7 bases, there was a span of 8 bases. The CDR3 loop spans 13 amino acids. For the CDR3, the DNA is TGTGCCAGCAGCGTAGCCGGGGGACAGCCCCAGCATTTT. Its translation is CASSVAGGQPQHF.

The rearrangement uses TRBV7-9 and TRBJ1-1, with a tentative D call TRBD1 (6 bases). The CDR3 length is 13 residues. Trimming took 6 bases from V and 3 from J, leaving 11 bases between them. The germline V gene has CDR1 SEHNR and CDR2 FQNEAQ (reference sequence). The CDR3 loop reads CASSRGRDTEAFF. The CDR3 DNA sequence: TGTGCCAGCAGTAGGGGGAGGGACACTGAAGCTTTCTTT.

This clone was picked up many times. The V and J genes are TRBV15 and TRBJ2-7, with TRBD1 matching 9 bases. This CDR3 has 22 amino acids. Germline lookup yields CDR1 LNHNV and CDR2 YYDKDF (reference sequence). J lost 6 bases, V lost 5 bases, and 32 bases had no gene match. As DNA, the CDR3 is TGTGCCACCAGCTCGTTTAAATCTTCCGGGACAGGGACCGGGACCTCAGCCCGCGAGCAGTACTTC. It codes for CATSSFKSSGTGTGTSAREQYF.

This chain joins TRBV7-2 and TRBJ1-3; D is unclear. CDR1 and CDR2 from the germline V gene are SGHTA and FQGNSA. This CDR3 has 13 amino acids. V dropped 2 bases and J dropped 6 bases, with 8 bases sitting between them. The CDR3 bases are TGTGCCAGCAGCTTACGCCAGGCAAACACCATATATTTT. It specifies CASSLRQANTIYF. The full variable domain, in which reference TRBV7-2 and TRBJ1-3 provide the parts outside the CDR3, is GAGVSQSPSNKVTEKGKDVELRCDPISGHTALYWYRQSLGQGLEFLIYFQGNSAPDKSGLPSDRFSAERTGGSVSTLTIQRTQQEDSAVYLCASSLRQANTIYFGEGSWLTVV.

V usage is TRBV20-1 and J usage is TRBJ1-1, with TRBD1 identical over 8 bases. This CDR3 has 10 amino acids. Germline V CDR1 and CDR2: DFQATT, SNEGSKA (reference sequence). The trim removed 5 bases at V and 11 bases at J, leaving 4 bases unmatched. CDR3 in DNA: TGCAGTGCTGGGCAGGGGGCGGCTTTCTTT. Its translation: CSAGQGAAFF.

This chain uses TRBV3-1 (or the pseudogene TRBV3-2) with TRBJ1-6; D is ambiguous. Germline assignment: CDR1 LGHDT and CDR2 YNNKEL (reference sequence). There are 14 residues in the CDR3. V lost 1 base, J lost 7 bases, and 8 bases lay in between. This CDR3 is CASSQVDGNSPLHF. The CDR3 bases are TGTGCCAGCAGCCAAGTAGACGGGAATTCACCCCTCCACTTT.

This clone is a singleton in its sample. V and J are TRBV14 and TRBJ1-3; D remains ambiguous. CDR1 SGHDN and CDR2 FVKESK come from the germline V gene. There are 16 residues in the CDR3. The ends were cut back, 1 base at V and 1 base at J, with 11 bases in the middle. CDR3 DNA: TGTGCCAGCAGCCAAGTCGGTGGTGAATCTGGAAACACCATATATTTT. This sequence encodes CASSQVGGESGNTIYF.

The chain joins TRBV29-1 to TRBJ1-2, with 7 bases identical to TRBD1. The germline CDR1 and CDR2 sequences are SQVTM and ANQGSEA. The CDR3 sequence is 13 residues long. The V gene end was trimmed by 6 bases and the J gene end by 3 bases; junction bases not matched to a gene: 7. This CDR3 is CSVLTGWDYGYTF. The CDR3 bases are TGCAGCGTCCTGACAGGGTGGGACTATGGCTACACCTTC.

The rearrangement joins TRBV7-9 to TRBJ2-7, with D perhaps matching TRBD2 (5 bases). The CDR3 sequence is 13 residues long. V was pared by 1 base and J by 7 bases, with 11 bases between. Germline V CDR1 and CDR2: SEHNR, FQNEAQ (reference sequence). CDR3 protein: CASSLVNPGEQYF. The CDR3 bases are TGTGCCAGCAGCTTAGTAAACCCGGGAGAGCAGTACTTC. Complete variable domain (other parts from reference TRBV7-9 and TRBJ2-7): DTGVSQNPRHKITKRGQNVTFRCDPISEHNRLYWYRQTLGQGPEFLTYFQNEAQLEKSRLLSDRFSAERPKGSFSTLEIQRTEQGDSAMYLCASSLVNPGEQYFGPGTRLTVT.

This chain links TRBV5-1 with TRBJ2-1, with 8 bases fitting TRBD1. J lost 7 bases, V lost 3 bases, and 6 bases had no gene match. The CDR3 consists of 14 residues. Looked up from germline, CDR1 is SGHRS and CDR2 is YFSETQ. The CDR3 nucleotides are TGCGCCAGCAGCTACCCGACAGGGGAGAATGAGCAGTTCTTC. It yields the protein CASSYPTGENEQFF.

In this sample, this clone turned up once. The rearrangement links TRBV2 to TRBJ1-6; 8 bases are a match to TRBD1. In germline, CDR1 is SNHLY, CDR2 FYNNEI. The CDR3 is 15 amino acids. V lost 3 bases, J lost 2 bases, and 0 bases stayed unmatched. The chain's CDR3 is CASSEGQAYNSPLHF. DNA of the CDR3: TGTGCCAGCAGTGAGGGACAGGCCTATAATTCACCCCTCCACTTT.

This clone was counted between two and nine times. CDR3: CASSLVHGTPNTEAFF. In DNA, the CDR3 is TGTGCCAGCAGCTTGGTCCACGGGACACCGAACACTGAAGCTTTCTTT. The J gene is TRBJ1-1, the V gene TRBV5-8; D perhaps matches TRBD1 (6 bases). The V and J ends lost 0 bases and 1 base respectively, with 13 bases between them. The CDR3 sequence is 16 residues long. Germline values: CDR1 SGHTS, CDR2 YDEGEE.

The rearrangement joins TRBV28 to TRBJ1-5, with TRBD1 as a possible D gene (5 bases). The germline CDR1 and CDR2 sequences are MDHEN and SYDVKM. The CDR3 totals 15 residues. With 11 bases removed from V and 1 base from J, the gap between germline ends came to 18 bases. CDR3 region: CAAVPRAISNQPQHF. In DNA form, the CDR3 reads TGTGCCGCTGTTCCCAGGGCCATCAGCAATCAGCCCCAGCATTTT.

The chain recombines TRBV4-3 with TRBJ1-2; weak D call: TRBD1 (6 bases). Trimming cost V 1 base and J 7 bases, with 10 bases left between them. This CDR3 has 13 amino acids. Germline V gene sequence: CDR1 LGHNA, CDR2 YSLEER. In DNA form, the CDR3 reads TGCGCCAGCAGCCAAGTTAGGGGGACTGGCTACACCTTC. Translation gives CASSQVRGTGYTF.

V is TRBV18 and J is TRBJ1-2; D is unclear. Germline V gene sequence: CDR1 KGHSH, CDR2 LQKENI. The CDR3 runs 16 residues. V was cut by 4 bases and J by 5 bases, with 20 bases left in between. CDR3 nucleotides: TGTGCCAGCTCACTAGACGGAAGCTGGGGAGATTATGGCTACACCTTC. It encodes CASSLDGSWGDYGYTF.

The chain combines TRBV30 with TRBJ2-7; 9 bases line up with TRBD2. The V gene's germline CDR1 is GTSNPN and CDR2 SVGIG (reference sequence). The length of the CDR3 is 14 residues. V trimming: 2 bases; J trimming: 6 bases; junction bases outside the gene matches: 8. CDR3 loop: CAWSRGGGRSEQYF. CDR3 coding DNA: TGTGCCTGGAGTCGCGGGGGGGGCCGGAGCGAGCAGTACTTC.

The gene calls are TRBV12-3 or TRBV12-4 and TRBJ2-7; the D gene is possibly TRBD1 (5 bases). This CDR3 has 11 residues. Trimming shortened V by 4 bases and J by 4 bases, and 5 bases separated the two germline ends. DNA of the CDR3: TGTGCCAGCAGTTCAGGGTACGAGCAGTACTTC. Its protein product is CASSSGYEQYF.

The chain combines TRBV5-4 with TRBJ2-3, with TRBD1 matching 10 bases. J was trimmed by 4 bases and V by 1 base; bases with no gene match: 3. CDR1 and CDR2 (germline): SGHNT, YYREEE (reference sequence). The CDR3 covers 15 residues. The CDR3: CASSLPGQGSDTQYF. CDR3 bases: TGTGCCAGCAGCTTGCCGGGACAGGGGTCAGATACGCAGTATTTT.

CDR3 protein: CASSRGTGSNQPQHF. CDR3 sequence (DNA): TGTGCCAGTAGCCGCGGGACAGGGAGCAATCAGCCCCAGCATTTT. The chain has TRBV19 and TRBJ1-5; TRBD1 agrees at 9 bases. The CDR3 extends over 15 amino acids. The J segment lost 1 base and the V segment lost 6 bases, leaving 4 bases of the junction unmatched. Looked up from germline, CDR1 is LNHDA and CDR2 is SQIVND (reference sequence).

In this sample, this clone turned up once. V usage is TRBV6-2 or TRBV6-3 and J usage is TRBJ2-1; 7 bases are a match to TRBD2. Trimming removed 2 bases from V and 1 base from J; junction bases left unmatched: 5. The CDR3 loop spans 16 amino acids. Germline V gene sequence: CDR1 MNHEY, CDR2 SVGEGT. The CDR3 DNA follows: TGTGCCAGCAGTTACCCCCAGGGAGGGTCCTACAATGAGCAGTTCTTC. Its translation: CASSYPQGGSYNEQFF.

The V call is TRBV13, the J call TRBJ2-5, with D unresolved. This CDR3 has 13 residues. Germline CDR1 reads PRHDT; CDR2 reads FYEKMQ (reference sequence). Deletions cut 0 bases from V and 4 bases from J, with 6 bases between. DNA of the CDR3: TGTGCCAGCAGCTTAGGCCTCGTAGAGACCCAGTACTTC. Its translation is CASSLGLVETQYF.

This clone was found many times. The chain couples TRBV18 to TRBJ1-4, with D uncertain. Germline V CDR1 and CDR2: KGHSH, LQKENI. Trimming removed 1 base at V and 0 bases at J, with 9 bases between. The CDR3 consists of 16 residues. CDR3 in DNA: TGTGCCAGCTCACCACTCAGACTTGCAACTAATGAAAAACTGTTTTTT. It yields the protein CASSPLRLATNEKLFF.

This chain joins TRBV3-1 (or the pseudogene TRBV3-2) and TRBJ2-3; no clear D. Trimming shortened V by 0 bases and J by 3 bases, and 28 bases separated the two germline ends. CDR1 LGHDT and CDR2 YNNKEL come from the germline V gene (reference sequence). This CDR3 is 21 amino acids long. CDR3 in amino acids: CASSQERAGARLGGGTDTQYF. The DNA for the CDR3 is TGTGCCAGCAGCCAAGAAAGAGCCGGTGCTAGGTTGGGTGGTGGGACAGATACGCAGTATTTT.

The chain combines TRBV5-1 with TRBJ2-1; 8 nucleotides align to TRBD1. The CDR3 contains 15 residues. Trimming removed 0 bases from V and 7 bases from J; junction bases left unmatched: 6. From germline, CDR1 is SGHRS and CDR2 YFSETQ. The CDR3 here is CASSLVGTGFNEQFF. The CDR3 region has the DNA TGCGCCAGCAGCTTGGTAGGGACAGGCTTTAATGAGCAGTTCTTC.

This clone was counted once. This chain links TRBV19 with TRBJ2-5; TRBD2 might be the D (5 bases). Germline-derived CDR1 and CDR2 are LNHDA and SQIVND (reference sequence). CDR3 length equals 13 residues. The V and J ends lost 10 bases and 4 bases respectively, with 16 bases between them. The CDR3 loop is CATTRRAGETQYF. CDR3 bases: TGTGCCACCACCCGGCGGGCAGGAGAGACCCAGTACTTC.

This sequence joins TRBV5-4 and TRBJ2-3, with TRBD1 matching over 8 bases. There are 15 residues in the CDR3. J was trimmed by 4 bases and V by 4 bases; bases with no gene match: 8. CDR1 is SGHNT and CDR2 is YYREEE in the germline V gene (reference sequence). The CDR3 reads CASSQGGQGADTQYF. Written as DNA, the CDR3 is TGTGCCAGCAGCCAGGGAGGACAGGGCGCAGATACGCAGTATTTT.

The sample holds one count of this clone. V and J are TRBV12-3 or TRBV12-4 and TRBJ2-7; 8 bases are shared with TRBD1. With V trimmed by 6 bases and J by 9 bases, 4 bases remained unmatched. The CDR3 runs to 11 residues. CDR3 amino acids: CASRTGEVQYF. CDR3 nucleotides: TGTGCCAGCAGGACAGGGGAGGTGCAGTACTTC.

This sequence joins TRBV27 and TRBJ2-7, with TRBD1 identical over 10 bases. The CDR3 is 16 residues long. V was clipped by 4 bases and J by 2 bases; unmatched bases: 8. Per the germline V gene, CDR1 is MNHEY and CDR2 is SMNVEV (reference sequence). The CDR3 sequence: CASSSGPGQGAYEQYF. The CDR3 region has the DNA TGTGCCAGCAGTTCGGGCCCAGGACAGGGGGCCTACGAGCAGTACTTC.

J is TRBJ2-1 and V is TRBV11-2; D gene unclear. Germline V gene data show CDR1 as SGHAT and CDR2 as FQNNGV. The CDR3 length is 12 residues. Trimming pared 5 bases from V and 7 bases from J, leaving 9 bases between. CDR3 bases: TGTGCCAGCAGCCTCACCAGGAATGAGCAGTTCTTC. Its protein is CASSLTRNEQFF.